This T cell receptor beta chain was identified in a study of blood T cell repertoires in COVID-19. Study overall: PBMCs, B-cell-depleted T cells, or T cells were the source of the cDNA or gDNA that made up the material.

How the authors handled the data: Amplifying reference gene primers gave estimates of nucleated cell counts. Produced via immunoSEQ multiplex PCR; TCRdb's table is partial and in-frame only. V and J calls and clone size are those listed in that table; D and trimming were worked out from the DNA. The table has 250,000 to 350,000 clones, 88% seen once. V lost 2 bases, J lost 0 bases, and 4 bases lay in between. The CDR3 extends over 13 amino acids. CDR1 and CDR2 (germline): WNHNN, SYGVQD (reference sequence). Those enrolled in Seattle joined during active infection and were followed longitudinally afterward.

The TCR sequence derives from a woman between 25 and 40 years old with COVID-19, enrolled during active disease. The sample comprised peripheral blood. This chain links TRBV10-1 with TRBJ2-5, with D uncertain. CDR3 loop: CASSEDYQETQYF. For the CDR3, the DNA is TGCGCCAGCAGTGAGGACTACCAAGAGACCCAGTACTTC.